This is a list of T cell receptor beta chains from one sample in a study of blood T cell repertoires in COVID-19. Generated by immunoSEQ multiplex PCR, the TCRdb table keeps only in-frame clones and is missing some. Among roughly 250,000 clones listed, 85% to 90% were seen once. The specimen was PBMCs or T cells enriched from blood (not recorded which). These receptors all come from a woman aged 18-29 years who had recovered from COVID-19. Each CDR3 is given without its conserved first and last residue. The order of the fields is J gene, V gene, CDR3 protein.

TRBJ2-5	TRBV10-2	ASCISGQETQY
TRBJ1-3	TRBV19	ASRPLSSGNTIY
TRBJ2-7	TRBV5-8	ASSPRPGSSYEQY
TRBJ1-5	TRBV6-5	ASRGQSSQPQH
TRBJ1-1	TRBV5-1	ASSPEGLGTEAF
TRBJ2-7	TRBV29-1	SGQGAYEQY
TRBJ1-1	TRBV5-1	ASSWGGTGEAF
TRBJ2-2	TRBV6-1	ASSGVDRVNTGELF
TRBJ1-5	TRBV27	ASSGSGKWPQH
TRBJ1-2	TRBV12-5	ASGSRTGPNYGYT
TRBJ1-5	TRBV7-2	ASSLWVTENQPQH
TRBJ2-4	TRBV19	ASREGAGNIQY
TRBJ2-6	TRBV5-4	ASSLALGTGANVLT
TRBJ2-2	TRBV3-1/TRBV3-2	ASSRAGGVNTGELF
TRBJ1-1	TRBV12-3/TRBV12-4	ASSLFESEAF
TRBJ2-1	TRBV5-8	VTGDSSYNEQF
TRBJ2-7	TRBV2	ASSGTENGEQY
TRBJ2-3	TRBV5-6	ASSPLTEGVRTDTQY
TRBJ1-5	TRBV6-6	ASSYDLADNQPQH
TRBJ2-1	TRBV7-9	ASGSWRGLNYNEQF
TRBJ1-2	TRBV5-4	ASSFVRPGGYGYT
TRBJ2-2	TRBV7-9	ASSRGDTGELF
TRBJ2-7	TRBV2	ASKNNRGSEEQY
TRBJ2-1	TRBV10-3	AISESLAGVNEQF
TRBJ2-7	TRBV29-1	SVTGGRTYEQY
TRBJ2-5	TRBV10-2	ASSEIDRKETQY
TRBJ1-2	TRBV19	ASSIPGGESNYGYT
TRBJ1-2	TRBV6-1	ASSEAGGGSYGYT